These 13 T cell receptor beta chains came from one sample sequenced in a study of T cells in Graves' hyperthyroidism and ophthalmopathy (dated by TCRdb to the late 2010s). Libraries were built with multiplex PCR. Sequencing was performed on an Illumina HiSeq 2000. Amplification of TCR beta CDR3 regions was carried out from RNA transcripts. The TCR CDR3 was subjected to a first round of RT-PCR using the HTBI primer set and the Qiagen OneStep RT-PCR kit. TCRdb trimmed the raw reads at Q25, called clones with MiXCR and kept productive beta chains. Rows merge per CDR3 protein into single entries with the most common DNA and genes. In all, the sample holds hundreds of thousands of distinct CDR3 sequences, and around a sixth of those were seen once. The biggest ten clones account for 16% of the sample. Sequences were obtained from blood. The receptors originated from a woman between 45 and 65 years old with Graves' hyperthyroidism that later progressed to Graves' ophthalmopathy.

At least ten counts were recorded for this clonotype. This chain uses TRBV20-1 with TRBJ2-1, with D perhaps TRBD1 or TRBD2 (6 bases each). Per the germline V gene, CDR1 is DFQATT and CDR2 is SNEGSKA (reference sequence). The CDR3 sequence is 15 residues long. Trimming removed 6 bases from V and 5 bases from J, with 20 bases in between. The CDR3 loop reads CSAPGEQGRDNEQFF. In DNA form, the CDR3 reads TGCAGTGCCCCGGGGGAACAGGGAAGGGACAATGAGCAGTTCTTC.

V usage is TRBV18 and J usage is TRBJ2-7, with D perhaps being TRBD1 or TRBD2 (5 bases each). V lost 4 bases and J 3 bases, leaving 10 bases between the germline ends. The CDR3 spans 13 residues. Germline V gene sequence: CDR1 KGHSH, CDR2 LQKENI. The CDR3 DNA reads TGTGCCAGCTCACAGGGACGGGACTACGAGCAGTACTTC. Protein sequence: CASSQGRDYEQYF.

In this sample, this clonotype turned up many times. The chain uses TRBV6-1 and TRBJ2-5; D unclear. Trimming took 5 bases from V and 7 from J, leaving 8 bases between them. Germline values: CDR1 MNHNS, CDR2 SASEGT. The CDR3 length is 11 residues. CDR3 sequence (DNA): TGTGCCAGCAGTCTCTCAGTGACCCAGTACTTC. Encoded protein: CASSLSVTQYF.

This clonotype was seen only a few times. V and J are TRBV4-1 and TRBJ2-7, with 12 bases fitting TRBD2. CDR1 is MGHRA, CDR2 YSYEKL, per germline. The CDR3 contains 17 residues. V lost 4 bases, J lost 1 base, and 8 bases stayed unmatched. The CDR3 DNA follows: TGCGCCAGCAGCCCTACTATGACTAGCGGGGGATCCTACGAGCAGTACTTC. Protein: CASSPTMTSGGSYEQYF.

The sample holds many counts of this clonotype. This rearrangement joins TRBV5-1 to TRBJ1-2; D not resolved. Germline V gene data show CDR1 as SGHRS and CDR2 as YFSETQ. V gave up 4 bases and J gave up 5 bases, with 15 bases separating them. This CDR3 spans 14 amino acids. CDR3 nucleotides: TGCGCCAGCAGCACCGGACTGAGTAGTTATGGCTACACCTTC. This gives the protein CASSTGLSSYGYTF.

This chain links TRBV13 with TRBJ1-3; possibly TRBD1 for D (5 bases). The CDR3 consists of 19 residues. The germline V and J ends were trimmed by 4 bases and 0 bases, with 22 bases remaining between them. The germline gives CDR1 PRHDT, CDR2 FYEKMQ (reference sequence). The CDR3 spells CASSYRQSDYPFSGNTIYF. The CDR3 region has the DNA TGTGCCAGCAGCTACAGACAGTCGGACTACCCGTTCTCTGGAAACACCATATATTTT.

This clonotype occurred many times. V usage is TRBV30 and J usage is TRBJ2-2; perhaps TRBD1 as D (6 bases). The length of the CDR3 is 13 residues. V was pared by 7 bases and J by 4 bases, with 13 bases between. Germline CDR1 is GTSNPN and CDR2 is SVGIG (reference sequence). The CDR3 loop reads CASAGQTTGELFF. The CDR3 bases are TGTGCCTCCGCTGGACAGACCACCGGGGAGCTGTTTTTT.

This clonotype was counted at least ten times. The chain is built from TRBV3-1 and TRBJ2-1; possibly TRBD2 for D (5 bases). This CDR3 has 13 residues. V shed 3 bases and J shed 9 bases, with 12 bases lying between them. Looked up from germline, CDR1 is LGHDT and CDR2 is YNNKEL (reference sequence). CDR3 amino acids: CASSQVGDGEQFF. The DNA for the CDR3 is TGTGCCAGCAGCCAGGTCGGGGATGGTGAGCAGTTCTTC.

The CDR3 DNA follows: TGTGCCAGCAGTTACTCCGGTCAGCGGGGGGCCACGAATGAGCAGTTCTTC. Its protein is CASSYSGQRGATNEQFF. The genes are TRBV6-5 and TRBJ2-1; TRBD2 matches 9 bases. The CDR3 contains 17 residues. Trimming cost V 0 bases and J 7 bases; bases outside gene matches: 10. Germline V gene lookup returns CDR1 MNHEY and CDR2 SVGAGI.

The rearrangement joins TRBV27 to TRBJ1-1; D remains ambiguous. CDR1 MNHEY and CDR2 SMNVEV come from the germline V gene (reference sequence). V was pared by 7 bases and J by 4 bases, with 16 bases between. The CDR3 contains 14 residues. In DNA form, the CDR3 reads TGTGCCAGCACCGCGGACCGTGTAGGCACTGAAGCTTTCTTT. Translation: CASTADRVGTEAFF.

This clonotype showed up many times. The V call is TRBV6-1, the J call TRBJ2-3; D gene unclear. Trimming took off 5 bases at V and 2 bases at J, with 17 bases between the two ends. The germline V gene has CDR1 MNHNS and CDR2 SASEGT. This CDR3 region has 16 residues. This CDR3 is CASSYTASSPTDTQYF. The CDR3 bases are TGTGCCAGCAGTTATACAGCGTCATCCCCCACAGATACGCAGTATTTT.

The J gene is TRBJ2-7, the V gene TRBV9, with TRBD2 identical over 9 bases. Germline CDR1 is SGDLS and CDR2 is YYNGEE. The trim removed 4 bases at V and 2 bases at J, leaving 7 bases unmatched. CDR3 length: 15 amino acids. CDR3 in amino acids: CASSRDPSGAYEQYF. The CDR3 DNA follows: TGTGCCAGCAGCAGAGACCCTAGCGGGGCCTACGAGCAGTACTTC.

The chain employs TRBV20-1 and TRBJ1-4; no reliable D call. Trimming removed 3 bases from V and 0 bases from J, with 8 bases in between. The germline CDR1 and CDR2 sequences are DFQATT and SNEGSKA (reference sequence). The CDR3 covers 14 residues. The CDR3 bases are TGCAGTGCTAGGCCCGGGGCAACTAATGAAAAACTGTTTTTT. Translation: CSARPGATNEKLFF.